This TCR beta chain was identified in a study of early T cells in non-severe SARS-CoV-2 infection. Germline CDR1 reads MNHNS; CDR2 reads SASEGT. This CDR3 contains 16 residues. The V end lost 7 bases, the J end lost 6 bases, and 19 bases lay between the germline ends. This clonotype turned up a few times. TCRdb reprocessed the 5' RACE reads with MiXCR, giving one entry per CDR3 protein. The table lists roughly 65,000 distinct CDR3 sequences, more than 9% of them singletons. This chain uses TRBV6-1 with TRBJ1-6; D is perhaps TRBD1 (5 bases). Sequenced material: whole blood. The clonotype comes from an adult who was a healthcare worker with PCR-confirmed SARS-CoV-2 infection or an uninfected control (not recorded which). The CDR3: CASIPDPPGGNSPLHF. The CDR3, as DNA: TGTGCCAGCATTCCGGATCCGCCGGGGGGTAATTCACCCCTCCACTTT.